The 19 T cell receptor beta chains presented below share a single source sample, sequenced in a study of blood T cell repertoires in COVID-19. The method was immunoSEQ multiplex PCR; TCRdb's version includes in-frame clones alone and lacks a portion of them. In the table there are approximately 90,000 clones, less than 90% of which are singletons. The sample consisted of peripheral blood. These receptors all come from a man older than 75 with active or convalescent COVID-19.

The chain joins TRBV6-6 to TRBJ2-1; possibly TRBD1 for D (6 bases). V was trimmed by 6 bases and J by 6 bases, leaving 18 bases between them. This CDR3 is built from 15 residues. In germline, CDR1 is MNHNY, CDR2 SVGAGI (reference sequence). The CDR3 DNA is TGTGCCAGCAGACGAGGACAGATGGGGCGCAATGAGCAGTTCTTC. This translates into CASRRGQMGRNEQFF.

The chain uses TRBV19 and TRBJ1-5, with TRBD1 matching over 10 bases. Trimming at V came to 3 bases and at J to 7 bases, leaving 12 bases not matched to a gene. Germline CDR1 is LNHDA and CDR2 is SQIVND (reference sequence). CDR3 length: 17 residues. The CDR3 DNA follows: TGTGCCAGTAGTATGAGTCCGGGACAGGGGTATCGACAGCCCCAGCATTTT. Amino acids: CASSMSPGQGYRQPQHF. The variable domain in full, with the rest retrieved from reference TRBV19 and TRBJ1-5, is DGGITQSPKYLFRKEGQNVTLSCEQNLNHDAMYWYRQDPGQGLRLIYYSQIVNDFQKGDIAEGYSVSREKKESFPLTVTSAQKNPTAFYLCASSMSPGQGYRQPQHFGDGTRLSIL.

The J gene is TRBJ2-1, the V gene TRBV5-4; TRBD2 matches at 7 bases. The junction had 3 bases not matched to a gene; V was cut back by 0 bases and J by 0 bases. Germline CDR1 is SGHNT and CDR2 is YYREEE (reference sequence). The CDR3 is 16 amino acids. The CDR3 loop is CASSLAAGASYNEQFF. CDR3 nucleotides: TGTGCCAGCAGCTTGGCTGCGGGAGCCTCCTACAATGAGCAGTTCTTC.

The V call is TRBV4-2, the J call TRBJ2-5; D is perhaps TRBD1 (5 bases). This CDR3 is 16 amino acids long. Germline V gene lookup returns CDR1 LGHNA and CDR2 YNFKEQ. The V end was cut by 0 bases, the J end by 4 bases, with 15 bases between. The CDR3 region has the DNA TGTGCCAGCAGCCAAGAGAGGCACAGGTGGGCAGAGACCCAGTACTTC. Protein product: CASSQERHRWAETQYF.

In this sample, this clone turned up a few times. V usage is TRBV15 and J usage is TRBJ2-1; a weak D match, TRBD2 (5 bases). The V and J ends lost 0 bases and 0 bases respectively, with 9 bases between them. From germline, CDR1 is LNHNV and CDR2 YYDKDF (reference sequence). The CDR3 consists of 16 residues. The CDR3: CATSRDWRVSYNEQFF. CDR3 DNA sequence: TGTGCCACCAGCAGAGATTGGCGGGTCTCCTACAATGAGCAGTTCTTC.

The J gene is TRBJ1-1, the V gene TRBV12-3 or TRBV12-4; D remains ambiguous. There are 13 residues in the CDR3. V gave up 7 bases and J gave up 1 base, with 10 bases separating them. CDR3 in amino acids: CASTPPGNTEAFF. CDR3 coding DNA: TGTGCCAGCACCCCGCCGGGGAACACTGAAGCTTTCTTT.

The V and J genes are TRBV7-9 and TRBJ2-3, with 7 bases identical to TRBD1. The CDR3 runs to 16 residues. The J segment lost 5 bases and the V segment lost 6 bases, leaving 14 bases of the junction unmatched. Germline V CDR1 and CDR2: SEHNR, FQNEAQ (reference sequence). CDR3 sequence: CASSPTWQGVVDTQYF. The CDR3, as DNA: TGTGCCAGCAGTCCCACATGGCAGGGGGTCGTAGATACGCAGTATTTT.

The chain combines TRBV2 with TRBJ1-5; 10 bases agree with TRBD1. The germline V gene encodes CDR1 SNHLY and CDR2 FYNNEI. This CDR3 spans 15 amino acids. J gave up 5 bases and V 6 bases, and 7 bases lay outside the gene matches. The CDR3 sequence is CASRVTGGAYQPQHF. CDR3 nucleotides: TGTGCCAGCAGGGTGACAGGGGGCGCGTATCAGCCCCAGCATTTT.

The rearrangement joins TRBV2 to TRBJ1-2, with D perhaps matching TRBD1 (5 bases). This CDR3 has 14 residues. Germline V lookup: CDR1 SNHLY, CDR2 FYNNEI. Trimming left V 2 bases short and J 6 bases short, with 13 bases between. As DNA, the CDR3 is TGTGCCAGCAGTGAAATGGGCGGGGGAAATGGCTACACCTTC. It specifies CASSEMGGGNGYTF.

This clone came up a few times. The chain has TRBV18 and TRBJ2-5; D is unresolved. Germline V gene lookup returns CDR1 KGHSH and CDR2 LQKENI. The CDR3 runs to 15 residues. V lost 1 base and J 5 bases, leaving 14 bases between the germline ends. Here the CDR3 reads CASSPQRRLLETQYF. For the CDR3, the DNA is TGTGCCAGCTCACCACAACGGAGATTATTGGAGACCCAGTACTTC. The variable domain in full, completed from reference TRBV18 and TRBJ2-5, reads NAGVMQNPRHLVRRRGQEARLRCSPMKGHSHVYWYRQLPEEGLKFMVYLQKENIIDESGMPKERFSAEFPKEGPSILRIQQVVRGDSAAYFCASSPQRRLLETQYFGPGTRLLVL.

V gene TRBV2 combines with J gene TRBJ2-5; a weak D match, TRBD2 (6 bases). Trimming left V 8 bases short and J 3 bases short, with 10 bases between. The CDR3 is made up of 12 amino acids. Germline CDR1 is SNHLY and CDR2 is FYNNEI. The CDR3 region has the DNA TGTGCCAGCCGGGGGAACGAAGAGACCCAGTACTTC. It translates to CASRGNEETQYF.

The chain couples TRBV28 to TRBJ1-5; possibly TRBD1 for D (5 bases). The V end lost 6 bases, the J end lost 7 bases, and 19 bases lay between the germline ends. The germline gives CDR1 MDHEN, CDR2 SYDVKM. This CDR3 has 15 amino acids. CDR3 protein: CASRFHYRLNQPQHF. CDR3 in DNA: TGTGCCAGCAGATTTCACTACAGGCTAAACCAGCCCCAGCATTTT.

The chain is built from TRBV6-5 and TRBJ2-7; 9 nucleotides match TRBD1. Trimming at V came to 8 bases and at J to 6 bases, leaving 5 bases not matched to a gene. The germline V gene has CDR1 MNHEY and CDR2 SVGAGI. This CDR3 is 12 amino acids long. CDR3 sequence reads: CASGNRGREQYF. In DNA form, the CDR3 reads TGTGCCAGCGGAAACAGGGGGCGCGAGCAGTACTTC.

The CDR3 loop reads CASSQGVRGQGYYGYTF. The CDR3 coding sequence is TGTGCCAGCAGCCAGGGGGTCAGGGGGCAGGGATACTATGGCTACACCTTC. The genes are TRBV4-2 and TRBJ1-2; 8 bases are a match to TRBD1. Unmatched junction bases numbered 12, after V lost 3 bases and J lost 3 bases. The germline V gene encodes CDR1 LGHNA and CDR2 YNFKEQ. The CDR3 runs to 17 residues.

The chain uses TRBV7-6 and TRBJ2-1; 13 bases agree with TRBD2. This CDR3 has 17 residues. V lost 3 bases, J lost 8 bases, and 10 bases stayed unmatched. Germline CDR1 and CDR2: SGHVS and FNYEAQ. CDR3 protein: CASSFPGLAGVGHEQFF. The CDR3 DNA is TGTGCCAGCAGCTTCCCCGGACTAGCGGGAGTAGGGCATGAGCAGTTCTTC.

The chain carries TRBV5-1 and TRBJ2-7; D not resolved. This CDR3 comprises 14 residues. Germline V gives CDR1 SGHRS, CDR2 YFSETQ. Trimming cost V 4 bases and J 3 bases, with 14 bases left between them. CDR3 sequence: CASSLGGKVYEQYF. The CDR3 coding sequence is TGCGCCAGCAGCCTGGGCGGTAAAGTCTACGAGCAGTACTTC.

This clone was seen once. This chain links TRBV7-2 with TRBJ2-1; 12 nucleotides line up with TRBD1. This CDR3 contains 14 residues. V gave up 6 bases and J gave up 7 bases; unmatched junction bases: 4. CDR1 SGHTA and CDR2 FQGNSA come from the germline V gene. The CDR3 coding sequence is TGTGCCAGCAGTTGGGGACAGGGGGCGAATGAGCAGTTCTTC. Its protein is CASSWGQGANEQFF. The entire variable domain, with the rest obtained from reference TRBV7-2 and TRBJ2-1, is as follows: GAGVSQSPSNKVTEKGKDVELRCDPISGHTALYWYRQSLGQGLEFLIYFQGNSAPDKSGLPSDRFSAERTGGSVSTLTIQRTQQEDSAVYLCASSWGQGANEQFFGPGTRLTVL.

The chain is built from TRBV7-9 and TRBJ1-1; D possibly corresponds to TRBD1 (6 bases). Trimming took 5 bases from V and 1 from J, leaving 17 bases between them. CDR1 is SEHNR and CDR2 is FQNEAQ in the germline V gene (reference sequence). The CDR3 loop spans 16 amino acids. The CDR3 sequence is CASSPLAGDKNTEAFF. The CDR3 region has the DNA TGTGCCAGCAGCCCCCTCGCGGGGGACAAGAACACTGAAGCTTTCTTT. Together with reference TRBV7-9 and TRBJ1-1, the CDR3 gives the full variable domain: DTGVSQNPRHKITKRGQNVTFRCDPISEHNRLYWYRQTLGQGPEFLTYFQNEAQLEKSRLLSDRFSAERPKGSFSTLEIQRTEQGDSAMYLCASSPLAGDKNTEAFFGQGTRLTVV.

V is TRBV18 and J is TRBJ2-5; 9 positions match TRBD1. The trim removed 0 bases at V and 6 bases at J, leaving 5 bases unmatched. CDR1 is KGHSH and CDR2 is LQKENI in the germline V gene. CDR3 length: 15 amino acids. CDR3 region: CASSPPGQGGQTQYF. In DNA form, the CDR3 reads TGTGCCAGCTCACCACCGGGACAGGGAGGACAGACCCAGTACTTC. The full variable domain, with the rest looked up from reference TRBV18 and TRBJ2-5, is NAGVMQNPRHLVRRRGQEARLRCSPMKGHSHVYWYRQLPEEGLKFMVYLQKENIIDESGMPKERFSAEFPKEGPSILRIQQVVRGDSAAYFCASSPPGQGGQTQYFGPGTRLLVL.